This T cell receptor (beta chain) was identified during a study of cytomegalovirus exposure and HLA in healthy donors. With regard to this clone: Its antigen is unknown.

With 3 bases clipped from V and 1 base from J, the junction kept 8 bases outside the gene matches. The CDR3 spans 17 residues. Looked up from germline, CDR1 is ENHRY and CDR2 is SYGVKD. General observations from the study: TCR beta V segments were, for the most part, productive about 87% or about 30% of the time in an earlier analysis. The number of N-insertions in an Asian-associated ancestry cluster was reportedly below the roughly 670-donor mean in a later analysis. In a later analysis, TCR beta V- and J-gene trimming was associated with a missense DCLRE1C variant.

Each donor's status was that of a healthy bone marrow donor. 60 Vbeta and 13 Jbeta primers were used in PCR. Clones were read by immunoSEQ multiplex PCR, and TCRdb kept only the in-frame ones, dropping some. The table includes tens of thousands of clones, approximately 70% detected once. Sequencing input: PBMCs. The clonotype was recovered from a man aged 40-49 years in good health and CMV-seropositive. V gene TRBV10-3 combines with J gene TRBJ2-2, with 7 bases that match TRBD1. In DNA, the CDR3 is TGTGCCATCAGTGATACAACAGGGGCCCGGAACACCGGGGAGCTGTTTTTT. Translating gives CAISDTTGARNTGELFF.